One sample yielded the 26 T cell receptor beta chains listed below, sequenced in a study of blood T cell repertoires in COVID-19. Sequencing used immunoSEQ multiplex PCR; TCRdb keeps in-frame clones, though not all of them. The data contain tens of thousands of clones, roughly 82% of them singletons. Sequencing was carried out using peripheral blood. The receptor set was obtained from a human donor with active COVID-19. The donor label of this sample is uncertain.

V usage is TRBV5-5 and J usage is TRBJ2-3; tentatively, D is TRBD2 (7 bases). The CDR3 is 14 amino acids. Per the germline V gene, CDR1 is SGHKS and CDR2 is YYEKEE (reference sequence). V shed 5 bases and J shed 0 bases, with 10 bases lying between them. The CDR3 protein is CASRAGASTDTQYF. The CDR3 DNA follows: TGTGCCAGCAGGGCGGGGGCCAGCACAGATACGCAGTATTTT.

The J gene is TRBJ1-1, the V gene TRBV5-1; D might be TRBD1 (6 bases). Between the trimmed V and J ends, which lost 2 bases and 5 bases, there was a span of 13 bases. CDR3 length: 14 residues. The germline V gene has CDR1 SGHRS and CDR2 YFSETQ. The CDR3 spells CASSFSGTRTEAFF. CDR3 nucleotide sequence: TGCGCCAGCAGCTTTTCCGGGACAAGGACTGAAGCTTTCTTT.

This clone came up once. This chain joins TRBV6-5 and TRBJ2-5, with 12 positions matching TRBD2. This CDR3 contains 15 residues. In germline, CDR1 is MNHEY, CDR2 SVGAGI. Trimming removed 6 bases from V and 2 bases from J; junction bases left unmatched: 4. CDR3 region: CASSRLAGAQETQYF. CDR3 nucleotide sequence: TGTGCCAGCAGCCGACTAGCGGGGGCTCAAGAGACCCAGTACTTC.

The chain recombines TRBV7-9 with TRBJ2-1; TRBD2 is a possible D gene (7 bases). Germline V CDR1 and CDR2: SEHNR, FQNEAQ (reference sequence). Trimming removed 1 base at V and 5 bases at J, with 15 bases between. This CDR3 comprises 16 residues. CDR3 region: CASSLGGGGGHNEQFF. In DNA form, the CDR3 reads TGTGCCAGCAGCTTAGGGGGAGGGGGAGGACACAATGAGCAGTTCTTC.

This chain joins TRBV28 and TRBJ2-1; maybe TRBD2 (5 bases). Looked up from germline, CDR1 is MDHEN and CDR2 is SYDVKM. This CDR3 contains 11 residues. V lost 8 bases to trimming and J lost 6 bases, with 8 bases between them. CDR3: CASGELNEQFF. In nucleotides, the CDR3 is TGTGCCAGCGGGGAGCTCAATGAGCAGTTCTTC.

This clone appeared a few times. The V gene is TRBV9, the J gene TRBJ1-5, with D maybe TRBD1 (5 bases). This CDR3 has 14 amino acids. Germline assignment: CDR1 SGDLS and CDR2 YYNGEE. Trimming left V 3 bases short and J 8 bases short, with 15 bases between. CDR3 region: CASSAGGGREPQHF. The CDR3 DNA follows: TGTGCCAGCAGCGCCGGGGGAGGGCGGGAGCCCCAGCATTTT.

J is TRBJ2-7 and V is TRBV27; TRBD2 matches 9 bases. Per germline, CDR1 MNHEY and CDR2 SMNVEV (reference sequence). This CDR3 contains 15 residues. V lost 4 bases, J lost 2 bases, and 6 bases stayed unmatched. CDR3 sequence reads: CASSSLLAGTYEQYF. The DNA of the CDR3 is TGTGCCAGCAGTTCTTTGCTAGCGGGGACCTACGAGCAGTACTTC.

The chain combines TRBV29-1 with TRBJ2-5, with 12 bases aligning to TRBD2. The V gene end was trimmed by 3 bases and the J gene end by 4 bases; junction bases not matched to a gene: 0. CDR3 length equals 13 residues. The germline V gene encodes CDR1 SQVTM and CDR2 ANQGSEA. Written as DNA, the CDR3 is TGCAGCGTTGAGGGACTAGCGGGAGAGACCCAGTACTTC. Its protein is CSVEGLAGETQYF.

V and J are TRBV27 and TRBJ2-5; TRBD2 might be the D (6 bases). This CDR3 is built from 13 residues. Trimming left V 5 bases short and J 7 bases short, with 14 bases between. Germline V gene lookup returns CDR1 MNHEY and CDR2 SMNVEV (reference sequence). As DNA, the CDR3 is TGTGCCAGCAGTCCCGTTGGAGCGGGGACCCAGTACTTC. This encodes CASSPVGAGTQYF.

V and J are TRBV19 and TRBJ2-5, with D perhaps matching TRBD1 (5 bases). The CDR3 covers 14 residues. CDR1 is LNHDA and CDR2 is SQIVND in the germline V gene (reference sequence). The V gene lost 6 bases and the J gene lost 7 bases, with 18 bases spanning the gap. The CDR3 DNA reads TGTGCCAGTAGCCCTAGGGGCAGATCGGGGACCCAGTACTTC. It translates to CASSPRGRSGTQYF.

This chain connects TRBV13 to TRBJ2-1; TRBD2 aligns across 11 bases. The CDR3 is 16 amino acids. J lost 1 base, V lost 4 bases, and 3 bases had no gene match. CDR1 is PRHDT, CDR2 FYEKMQ, per germline (reference sequence). This CDR3 reads CASSSSGGHSYNEQFF. CDR3 DNA sequence: TGTGCCAGCAGCTCTAGCGGGGGGCATTCCTACAATGAGCAGTTCTTC.

The chain recombines TRBV5-1 with TRBJ2-5; 7 bases line up with TRBD1. The CDR3 sequence is 15 residues long. Per the germline V gene, CDR1 is SGHRS and CDR2 is YFSETQ. V shed 4 bases and J 1 base; nucleotides not matched to a gene: 7. CDR3 protein: CASSEGAPTQETQYF. The CDR3 DNA is TGCGCCAGCAGCGAGGGGGCCCCAACCCAAGAGACCCAGTACTTC.

This clone was found a few times. The CDR3 region is CASREGQTTDTQYF. As DNA, the CDR3 is TGTGCCAGTAGGGAGGGACAGACGACAGATACGCAGTATTTT. The V call is TRBV19, the J call TRBJ2-3; a weak D match, TRBD1 (7 bases). There are 14 residues in the CDR3. Trimming shortened V by 6 bases and J by 3 bases, and 13 bases separated the two germline ends. Germline-derived CDR1 and CDR2 are LNHDA and SQIVND (reference sequence).

The chain uses TRBV18 and TRBJ1-5; D might be TRBD1 (5 bases). This CDR3 contains 16 residues. Germline values: CDR1 KGHSH, CDR2 LQKENI. The V end lost 3 bases, the J end lost 4 bases, and 16 bases lay between the germline ends. The CDR3 spells CASSPGPAGLNQPQHF. Here the CDR3 DNA reads TGTGCCAGCTCACCCGGGCCCGCGGGGCTAAATCAGCCCCAGCATTTT.

The CDR3, as DNA: TGTGCCATCAGTGACCCCGGGAGGGCCTACGGTACGCAGTATTTT. It specifies CAISDPGRAYGTQYF. This chain connects TRBV10-3 to TRBJ2-3; TRBD2 agrees at 8 bases. After removal of 3 bases from V and 8 bases from J, the junction contained 10 bases not matched to a gene. Germline CDR1 and CDR2: ENHRY and SYGVKD. The CDR3 is made up of 15 amino acids.

The genes are TRBV5-1 and TRBJ2-5, with D possibly matching TRBD2 (6 bases). This CDR3 contains 16 residues. Trimming left V 2 bases short and J 1 base short, with 15 bases between. CDR1 is SGHRS, CDR2 YFSETQ, per germline. The CDR3 DNA sequence: TGCGCCAGCAGCTTAGGTACTAGCCTGGCCCAAGAGACCCAGTACTTC. Its protein is CASSLGTSLAQETQYF.

The chain has TRBV7-8 and TRBJ1-4; 9 bases line up with TRBD1. The germline V gene encodes CDR1 SGHVS and CDR2 FQNEAQ. J gave up 7 bases and V 5 bases, and 5 bases lay outside the gene matches. This CDR3 has 14 amino acids. CDR3 DNA sequence: TGTGCCAGCAGCACGGGACAGGGCCTTGAAAAACTGTTTTTT. This encodes CASSTGQGLEKLFF.

This sequence joins TRBV28 and TRBJ2-4, with 10 bases aligning to TRBD2. CDR3 length: 17 amino acids. V was pared by 2 bases and J by 2 bases, with 6 bases of the junction left unmatched. CDR1 is MDHEN and CDR2 is SYDVKM in the germline V gene. This CDR3 reads CASSLLSAGGTKNIQYF. The CDR3 DNA sequence: TGTGCCAGCAGTTTACTATCAGCGGGGGGGACCAAAAACATTCAGTACTTC.

This clone was detected once. This sequence joins TRBV7-9 and TRBJ2-7, with 8 bases aligning to TRBD2. The trim removed 5 bases at V and 3 bases at J, leaving 12 bases unmatched. The CDR3 covers 16 residues. Germline V gene data show CDR1 as SEHNR and CDR2 as FQNEAQ (reference sequence). The CDR3 loop reads CASSDTGDGGGYEQYF. DNA for the CDR3: TGTGCCAGCAGCGACACCGGGGACGGGGGGGGCTACGAGCAGTACTTC.

This chain links TRBV12-5 with TRBJ2-3; no firm D call. This CDR3 region has 13 residues. Trimming removed 2 bases at V and 4 bases at J, with 7 bases between. Germline CDR1 is LGHNT and CDR2 is FRNRAP. Here the CDR3 reads CASGLTEADTQYF. Here the CDR3 DNA reads TGTGCTAGTGGTTTGACAGAAGCAGATACGCAGTATTTT.

V and J are TRBV6-5 and TRBJ2-7; 11 nucleotides agree with TRBD1. J was trimmed by 6 bases and V by 8 bases; bases with no gene match: 12. Germline values: CDR1 MNHEY, CDR2 SVGAGI. This CDR3 contains 15 residues. The CDR3: CASSPPAGTGGEQYF. The DNA of the CDR3 is TGTGCCAGCTCCCCCCCCGCCGGGACAGGGGGCGAGCAGTACTTC.

This clone was observed a handful of times. The chain uses TRBV6-1 and TRBJ1-5; D is possibly TRBD1 (6 bases). Trimming took off 1 base at V and 2 bases at J, with 18 bases between the two ends. Germline CDR1 reads MNHNS; CDR2 reads SASEGT. The CDR3 runs to 18 residues. CDR3 sequence reads: CASSEEGQYIGGNQPQHF. CDR3 sequence (DNA): TGTGCCAGCAGTGAAGAAGGACAGTATATAGGAGGCAATCAGCCCCAGCATTTT.

V and J are TRBV5-4 and TRBJ2-3; 7 bases agree with TRBD2. CDR1 and CDR2 from the germline V gene are SGHNT and YYREEE (reference sequence). Unmatched junction bases numbered 10, after V lost 4 bases and J lost 5 bases. This CDR3 comprises 15 residues. CDR3 in DNA: TGTGCCAGCAGCCCAGAGGCGGGGGTAATAGATACGCAGTATTTT. The encoded protein is CASSPEAGVIDTQYF.

The genes are TRBV14 and TRBJ1-3; D is ambiguous. CDR3 length: 12 residues. Trimming left V 6 bases short and J 3 bases short, with 6 bases between. Germline values: CDR1 SGHDN, CDR2 FVKESK. The CDR3 nucleotides read TGTGCCAGCAGTCAGTTTGGAAACACCATATATTTT. Translation gives CASSQFGNTIYF.

This clone was seen a few times. V and J are TRBV5-1 and TRBJ2-7; possibly TRBD2 for D (5 bases). Trimming left V 1 base short and J 7 bases short, with 18 bases between. This CDR3 is 15 amino acids long. CDR1 and CDR2 from the germline V gene are SGHRS and YFSETQ. In DNA, the CDR3 is TGCGCCAGCAGCTTGCGACACCCCACCTCGGGGGAGCAGTACTTC. This codes for CASSLRHPTSGEQYF.

J is TRBJ2-2 and V is TRBV5-8; 8 bases map to TRBD1. The germline V gene encodes CDR1 SGHTS and CDR2 YDEGEE. With 4 bases clipped from V and 7 bases from J, the junction kept 12 bases outside the gene matches. There are 16 residues in the CDR3. The CDR3 is CASSPPDRVRGGELFF. The DNA of the CDR3 is TGTGCCAGCAGCCCCCCGGACAGGGTGCGTGGCGGGGAGCTGTTTTTT.